A selection of T cell receptor beta chains follows, all from one sample in a study of blood T cell repertoires in COVID-19. TCRdb's copy holds only in-frame clones and misses some; the assay was immunoSEQ multiplex PCR. This sample has roughly 26,000 clones, with 80% to 95% found just once. Input material: peripheral blood. These receptors originate from a human donor in a cohort sampled during active COVID-19. The CDR3 runs from the conserved cysteine through the conserved F or W. A D gene is named only where the DNA matches it firmly. Clone size is shown for a subset of rows, as once, few, many or a class of expanded clone.

CDR3nt	CDR3aa	abundance	v_gene	d_gene	j_gene
TGTGCCAGCAGCTACCCTAGGTTGAACACTGAAGCTTTCTTT	CASSYPRLNTEAFF	.	TRBV7-2	.	TRBJ1-1
TGTGCCAGCAGCCCCGGCGGGGGGGAAGATACGCAGTATTTT	CASSPGGGEDTQYF	.	TRBV11-2	TRBD2	TRBJ2-3
TGTGCCAGCAGCTATCGGAGGGTTGGCACAGATACGCAGTATTTT	CASSYRRVGTDTQYF	.	TRBV7-9	.	TRBJ2-3
TGTGCCAGCTCGTTTAGGGGCGAAGAGACCCAGTACTTC	CASSFRGEETQYF	.	TRBV27	.	TRBJ2-5
TGTGCCAGCAGTCTCTATGCACCTTCCTACGAGCAGTACTTC	CASSLYAPSYEQYF	.	TRBV6-5	.	TRBJ2-7
TGCGCCAGCAGCTTAAGGCAGGGGGAAATTGAGACCCAGTACTTC	CASSLRQGEIETQYF	.	TRBV5-1	TRBD1	TRBJ2-5
TGTGCCAGCAGCTTAGCGCCGTCCGCGGAAGCTTTCTTT	CASSLAPSAEAFF	.	TRBV7-8	.	TRBJ1-1
TGTGCCAGTAGTATAGTGGCAGGGTACGAACCCCTCCACTTT	CASSIVAGYEPLHF	.	TRBV19	.	TRBJ1-6
TGTGCCAGCAGCTTAACAGGTCTAGCGAGCACAGATACGCAGTATTTT	CASSLTGLASTDTQYF	.	TRBV7-3	.	TRBJ2-3
TGTGCCAGTTCCCAGGGGCTGCCGTGGAGTGCAACTAATGAAAAACTGTTTTTT	CASSQGLPWSATNEKLFF	.	TRBV28	.	TRBJ1-4
TGTGCCAGCAGAGACAGGAGGACTAACTATGGCTACACCTTC	CASRDRRTNYGYTF	.	TRBV2	.	TRBJ1-2
TGTGCCACTGGGACTGCCGCCTTTGAGCAGTTCTTC	CATGTAAFEQFF	.	TRBV19	.	TRBJ2-1
TGTGCCAGCAGTTACTCCCCGGGGTTCGAAGCTTTCTTT	CASSYSPGFEAFF	.	TRBV6-5	.	TRBJ1-1
TGTGCCAGCAGCTCGGGAGGCCAGGGGGCGACCTATAATTCACCCCTCCACTTT	CASSSGGQGATYNSPLHF	few	TRBV5-4	TRBD1	TRBJ1-6
TGCGCCAGCAGTATAAGCCCAAATCAGCCCCAGCATTTT	CASSISPNQPQHF	.	TRBV10-1	.	TRBJ1-5
TGTGCCAGCAGTTACTCGCACCGACAGGATCAGCCCCAGCATTTT	CASSYSHRQDQPQHF	.	TRBV6-6	.	TRBJ1-5
TGTGCCAGCAGTGAAGGCGGCCGCATCCCGGTGCTTGGCTACACCTTC	CASSEGGRIPVLGYTF	.	TRBV2	.	TRBJ1-2
TGTGCCAGCAGCCACGTACAGGGGAAGAACACTGAAGCTTTCTTT	CASSHVQGKNTEAFF	.	TRBV14	TRBD1	TRBJ1-1
TGTGCCAGCAACCGACCTAGCGGGGGTACAGATACGCAGTATTTT	CASNRPSGGTDTQYF	.	TRBV19	TRBD2	TRBJ2-3
TGTGCCAGCAGTTTATCCATCCTCCGGGGAGGGTCAGGTGAGACCCAGTACTTC	CASSLSILRGGSGETQYF	.	TRBV28	TRBD2	TRBJ2-5
TGTGCCAGTAGTATATCCTGGACAGACTCTAACTATGGCTACACCTTC	CASSISWTDSNYGYTF	.	TRBV19	.	TRBJ1-2
TGTGCCAGTAGACCTACCCAGGCTATCGGGGAGCTGTTTTTT	CASRPTQAIGELFF	once	TRBV19	.	TRBJ2-2
TGTGCCAGCAGCTGGAGCTATGGCTACACCTTC	CASSWSYGYTF	.	TRBV4-2	.	TRBJ1-2
TGTGCCAGCAGCGTAGGGGGCGGACCCCGGGAGACCCAGTACTTC	CASSVGGGPRETQYF	.	TRBV9	.	TRBJ2-5
TGTGCCAGCAGTGCTAGCATCTCCTACAATGAGCAGTTCTTC	CASSASISYNEQFF	.	TRBV2	.	TRBJ2-1
TGCGCCAGCAGTGAGTGGTCTCCGCGGGGGGACACTGAAGCTTTCTTT	CASSEWSPRGDTEAFF	.	TRBV10-2	.	TRBJ1-1
TGTGCTAGTGGTTTAAACCTGGGGACAGCGAGCTCCTACAATGAGCAGTTCTTC	CASGLNLGTASSYNEQFF	.	TRBV12-5	TRBD1	TRBJ2-1
TGCAGCGGACAGGGAATCAACTATGGCTACACCTTC	CSGQGINYGYTF	.	TRBV29-1	TRBD1	TRBJ1-2
TGTGCCAGTTCCCGGGACAGGGTTCATAGAGGTTCCGGGGAGCTGTTTTTT	CASSRDRVHRGSGELFF	medium-sized	TRBV7-3	TRBD1	TRBJ2-2
TGTGCCAGCACCCCTGACAGGGAGGAGACCCAGTACTTC	CASTPDREETQYF	once	TRBV2	TRBD1	TRBJ2-5
TGTGCCAGCTCACCACAGGGGGGGGCCTACGAGCAGTACTTC	CASSPQGGAYEQYF	.	TRBV18	.	TRBJ2-7
TGCAGTGCTAGTCCATTTAGGGGCTATTCACCCCTCCACTTT	CSASPFRGYSPLHF	.	TRBV20-1	.	TRBJ1-6
TGTGCCAGCAGCGTCGCAACTAATGAAAAACTGTTTTTT	CASSVATNEKLFF	.	TRBV9	.	TRBJ1-4
TGTGCCAGTGGGCAGGGGGACTCCTACAATGAGCAGTTCTTC	CASGQGDSYNEQFF	.	TRBV6-5	TRBD1	TRBJ2-1
TGCGCCAGCAGCCAGGACCGGGACAGAAGCACCGGGGAGCTGTTTTTT	CASSQDRDRSTGELFF	.	TRBV4-1	TRBD1	TRBJ2-2
TGTGCCAGTAATCGAGGGGGCCGTGCAACTAATGAAAAACTGTTTTTT	CASNRGGRATNEKLFF	.	TRBV19	TRBD1	TRBJ1-4
TGTGCCAGCTCCCGACAGGGAGCTAACTATGGCTACACCTTC	CASSRQGANYGYTF	.	TRBV18	TRBD1	TRBJ1-2
TGCGCCAGCAGCATCAGGGGACAGGGTGACTACGAGCAGTACTTC	CASSIRGQGDYEQYF	.	TRBV5-1	TRBD1	TRBJ2-7
TGTGCCAGCAGTTACCAGGACAGGTTTGGCTACACCTTC	CASSYQDRFGYTF	.	TRBV6-5	TRBD1	TRBJ1-2
TGTGCCACCAGTGATTTCAGGGTTTTGGATGAGCAGTTCTTC	CATSDFRVLDEQFF	once	TRBV24-1	.	TRBJ2-1
TGTGCCAGCAGCCAGGGAGGGAATAGCAATCAGCCCCAGCATTTT	CASSQGGNSNQPQHF	once	TRBV3-1/TRBV3-2	.	TRBJ1-5
TGTGCCAGCGGAACTAGCGGGGGTTTGGAGCAGTTCTTC	CASGTSGGLEQFF	.	TRBV9	TRBD2	TRBJ2-1
TGTGCCAGCAGTACTATTTCGGCTGCCCCATACACTAGGGGAAACACCATATATTTT	CASSTISAAPYTRGNTIYF	.	TRBV7-6	.	TRBJ1-3
TGTGCCAGCAGCTTAGGTGATCGGCGGGGAGGGGATACGCAGTATTTT	CASSLGDRRGGDTQYF	.	TRBV7-9	TRBD2	TRBJ2-3
TGTGCCAGCAGCAATAGCGGGGTTGGAGATACGCAGTATTTT	CASSNSGVGDTQYF	once	TRBV7-9	TRBD2	TRBJ2-3
TGTGCCACCCGTAGGCGTACTAGTGTCTCCGATGAGCAGTTCTTC	CATRRRTSVSDEQFF	.	TRBV15	.	TRBJ2-1